This TCR beta chain was retrieved from a study of T cells in Graves' hyperthyroidism and ophthalmopathy (dated 2019 in TCRdb). About the study as a whole: Peripheral blood samples were taken at initial diagnosis, before any treatment was given. A discovery cohort of about 100 patients, 43 with Graves' ophthalmopathy and 55 to 60 with stable Graves' hyperthyroidism, was used to find distinguishing TCR V-J signatures. Prospective prediction of ophthalmopathy was tested in an independent validation cohort consisting of 18 hyperthyroidism patients and 15 to 17 patients who later progressed to ophthalmopathy. The 95 to 100 discovery patients were randomly divided into training and test sets at a 7:3 ratio. In addition, the study compared T-cell repertoires in thyroid tissue and in blood from 6 or 7 Graves' hyperthyroidism patients. Following sampling, methimazole starting at 30 mg daily was given to hyperthyroidism patients, and high-dose intravenous methylprednisolone was given to ophthalmopathy patients. TCR Vbeta CDR3 sequencing of approximately 140 peripheral blood samples (around 45 ophthalmopathy, 75 hyperthyroidism and roughly 17 progressor patients) is reported in the paper.

Amplification of TCR beta CDR3 regions was carried out from RNA transcripts. For the first round of RT-PCR on the TCR CDR3, the HTBI primer set was used together with the Qiagen OneStep RT-PCR kit. A second multiplex PCR round built the libraries, followed by size selection and purification. Sequencing of the libraries was done on an Illumina HiSeq2000 using paired-end 100 bp reads. Per the authors' processing: SOAPnuke was used to process the raw data, throwing out any read that contained adapters or uncalled bases, had a mean Phred below 15, or lacked an exact constant-primer or identifier match. High-quality paired reads were merged using COPE v1.2.5, and each unique nucleotide sequence was defined as a clonotype. MiTCR v1.1 was used to align the clonotypes against IMGT TRBV, TRBD and TRBJ reference segments. The analysis included only V-J combinations with a frequency above 0.0001, which together covered more than 98% of the repertoires. The TCS score was defined as F50 (clonal expansion) divided by E x V (chaos), with BLOSUM62-based TCRdist calculated between CDR3 peptides within each V-J. Welch's t-statistics and random forest reduced around 510 V-J features to roughly 13, which were used in a naive Bayes classifier (R e1071). The similarity between thyroid and blood repertoires was quantified using the Morisita-Horn index. TCRdb trimmed the raw reads at Q25, called clones with MiXCR and kept productive beta chains. CDR3 protein duplicates are merged, each entry listing the most common genes and DNA. Clone size and V and J calls follow TCRdb, not the original study. For this sample there are about 610,000 distinct CDR3 sequences; about 15% appear just once. The ten largest clones add up to around 4.1% of the sample.

Deletion took 4 bases off V and 5 bases off J, with a span of 12 bases between the germline ends. Including cysteine and phenylalanine, the CDR3 has 13 amino acids. The read is trimmed to its CDR3 DNA, 39 bases read in frame from base 1. The germline V gene supplies CDR1 SGHRS and CDR2 YFSETQ. In the ophthalmopathy patients, disease was moderately to severely active, with a Clinical Activity Score of 3 or more, a NOSPECS grade of 4 or more, and a duration of less than 3 months. Exclusion was applied to patients with uncontrolled infections, other autoimmune diseases, pregnancy or lactation. Diagnoses were established on the basis of clinical symptoms, serum thyroxine and TRAb, thyroid ultrasound, and orbital computed tomography. PBMCs were isolated from 7.5 to 10 ml of fresh peripheral blood by Ficoll-Paque density gradient centrifugation. Total RNA was extracted with Trizol reagent, and quality was checked on an Agilent 2100 Bioanalyzer.

General study outcomes and caveats: During validation, the model predicted progression to ophthalmopathy a median of about 5.9 months ahead of onset, with roughly 65% sensitivity and about 72% specificity. In cross-validation, a model built on a 13 V-J signature told ophthalmopathy apart from stable hyperthyroidism with under 90% sensitivity and roughly 82% specificity, and in testing the same model reached 80%/75%. Most expanded thyroid clonotypes (frequency above 0.001) were also found in blood, which suggests that blood repertoires may mirror thyroid immune responses. Sample size was not statistically predetermined, and blinding of investigators to group allocation was not performed.

In its sample, this clonotype was seen many times. This receptor's antigen is unknown. Base qualities are not recorded, but no much larger clone differs from it by a single base. The clonotype comes from a woman in her 40s with Graves' ophthalmopathy. In this chain, TRBV5-1 is recombined with TRBJ1-1; confidence is insufficient to name the D gene. Sequencing was done on a sample of blood. The DNA is TGCGCCAGCAGCGAGAGGATGCTTACTGAAGCTTTCTTT. It specifies CASSERMLTEAFF. The reference TRBV5-1 and TRBJ1-1 proteins fill in what lies around the CDR3, so the full variable domain reads KAGVTQTPRYLIKTRGQQVTLSCSPISGHRSVSWYQQTPGQGLQFLFEYFSETQRNKGNFPGRFSGRQFSNSRSEMNVSTLELGDSALYLCASSERMLTEAFFGQGTRLTVV.